These 11 T cell receptor beta chains were sequenced from one sample in a study of blood T cell repertoires in COVID-19 (dated by TCRdb to 2018 to 2021). Library preparation was by the immunoSEQ multiplex PCR assay. TCRdb re-hosts the immuneACCESS table, in-frame sequences only. Its copies lack some clones; in the studies checked, an unresolved V gene accounts for under half of them, and the cause for the rest is not known. Present in this sample are 150,000 to 200,000 clones, approximately 90% of which were seen just once. Around 4.8% of the sample goes to the ten largest clones. Sequencing input: peripheral blood. All receptors derive from a human donor in a cohort sampled during active COVID-19.

The chain has TRBV10-3 and TRBJ2-7; 12 bases fit TRBD2. V was pared by 10 bases and J by 3 bases, with 10 bases of the junction left unmatched. Germline V gene lookup returns CDR1 ENHRY and CDR2 SYGVKD. The CDR3 totals 15 residues. CDR3 sequence reads: CATWDRGLAGYEQYF. DNA of the CDR3: TGTGCCACCTGGGACAGGGGACTAGCGGGCTACGAGCAGTACTTC.

V is TRBV28 and J is TRBJ1-2; the match to TRBD1 covers 8 bases. J gave up 8 bases and V 3 bases, and 8 bases lay outside the gene matches. CDR3 size: 14 residues. The germline CDR1 and CDR2 sequences are MDHEN and SYDVKM. In DNA form, the CDR3 reads TGTGCCAGCAGTTTGTCAGGGGGCAGTGGAGGCTACACCTTC. Translating it yields CASSLSGGSGGYTF.

The J gene is TRBJ1-6, the V gene TRBV6-6; TRBD1 might be the D (6 bases). The V and J ends lost 6 bases and 8 bases respectively, with 8 bases between them. The CDR3 spans 12 residues. In germline, CDR1 is MNHNY, CDR2 SVGAGI (reference sequence). The CDR3 here is CASRNRDSPLHF. The CDR3 bases are TGTGCCAGCAGGAACAGGGATTCACCCCTCCACTTT.

The chain uses TRBV10-3 and TRBJ1-1, with 7 bases aligning to TRBD1. CDR3 length: 13 amino acids. V lost 11 bases to trimming and J lost 1 base; unmatched junction nucleotides: 7. The germline V gene encodes CDR1 ENHRY and CDR2 SYGVKD. The CDR3 sequence is CASNRDRNTEAFF. In nucleotides, the CDR3 is TGTGCCTCAAACCGGGACAGGAACACTGAAGCTTTCTTT.

V and J are TRBV18 and TRBJ2-2; 11 bases are shared with TRBD1. V was pared by 4 bases and J by 9 bases, with 7 bases of the junction left unmatched. Germline V gene lookup returns CDR1 KGHSH and CDR2 LQKENI. The length of the CDR3 is 15 residues. CDR3 nucleotide sequence: TGTGCCAGCTCACTCGGACAGGGGGCCGTGAGGGAGCTGTTTTTT. It encodes CASSLGQGAVRELFF.

The V gene is TRBV7-6, the J gene TRBJ2-7; TRBD1 is a possible D gene (5 bases). Trimming removed 2 bases from V and 6 bases from J, with 14 bases in between. This CDR3 spans 14 amino acids. CDR1 SGHVS and CDR2 FNYEAQ come from the germline V gene. CDR3 amino acids: CASSLLGRVREQYF. In DNA form, the CDR3 reads TGTGCCAGCAGCTTACTCGGCAGGGTACGCGAGCAGTACTTC.

This chain uses TRBV5-1 with TRBJ1-4; 9 positions match TRBD1. Looked up from germline, CDR1 is SGHRS and CDR2 is YFSETQ. The CDR3 is 15 amino acids. V was clipped by 4 bases and J by 7 bases; unmatched bases: 8. The CDR3 reads CASSVAGQGGEKLFF. In DNA, the CDR3 is TGCGCCAGCAGCGTGGCGGGACAGGGAGGTGAAAAACTGTTTTTT.

In DNA form, the CDR3 reads TGTGCCAGCAGCCAACCCCTGGGACAGGGGTACAATGAGCAGTTCTTC. The encoded protein is CASSQPLGQGYNEQFF. The rearrangement joins TRBV14 to TRBJ2-1, with 10 nucleotides matching TRBD1. This CDR3 has 16 amino acids. Germline values: CDR1 SGHDN, CDR2 FVKESK. The J segment lost 4 bases and the V segment lost 2 bases, leaving 5 bases of the junction unmatched.

The V gene is TRBV11-2, the J gene TRBJ1-1, with D hard to call. This CDR3 contains 15 residues. CDR1 is SGHAT, CDR2 FQNNGV, per germline. Deletions cut 0 bases from V and 2 bases from J, with 10 bases between. The CDR3 DNA follows: TGTGCCAGCAGCTTAGAGAGGCCTGCCAACACTGAAGCTTTCTTT. It specifies CASSLERPANTEAFF.

CDR3 coding DNA: TGCGCCAGCAGCCCAAAGACTACCCCCACCGGGGAGCTGTTTTTT. As protein: CASSPKTTPTGELFF. The chain is built from TRBV5-1 and TRBJ2-2; D might be TRBD2 (5 bases). The CDR3 is made up of 15 amino acids. CDR1 is SGHRS, CDR2 YFSETQ, per germline. V lost 4 bases and J lost 4, with 14 bases in between.

The chain links TRBV5-5 to TRBJ2-1, with a possible D match to TRBD2 (5 bases). Looked up from germline, CDR1 is SGHKS and CDR2 is YYEKEE (reference sequence). The CDR3 contains 15 residues. V lost 7 bases, J lost 0 bases, and 14 bases lay in between. The CDR3 loop reads CASSTQRSSYNEQFF. In nucleotides, the CDR3 is TGTGCCAGCTCGACCCAGCGGAGCTCCTACAATGAGCAGTTCTTC.